This is a list of T cell receptor beta chains from one sample in a study of shared T cell receptors in the human thymus. The data were produced by immunoSEQ multiplex PCR, yet TCRdb's version contains in-frame clones alone and is incomplete. The sample holds hundreds of thousands of clones, 70% to 90% seen once. These records were also assigned to another study, of human thymus T cells.

The sequenced sample was thymocytes. The source is a girl under two years old with a congenital heart defect. Each CDR3 is given with its conserved first and last residue. A D gene is named only where the DNA matches it firmly. Only some rows state a clone size, as once, few, many or a class for expanded clones.

size,J,length,D,V,DNA,CDR3
once,TRBJ2-3,20,TRBD2,TRBV4-1,TGCGCCAGCAGCTTTCAGTTCGGACTAGCGGGGTCCCGGGGCACAGATACGCAGTATTTT,CASSFQFGLAGSRGTDTQYF
NA,TRBJ2-3,14,TRBD2,TRBV6-5,TGTGCCAGCAGCCCCGGACTAGCCCCAGATACGCAGTATTTT,CASSPGLAPDTQYF
few,TRBJ2-7,14,NA,TRBV27,TGTGCCAGCAGTTTGACGGGGACTCCCTACGAGCAGTACTTC,CASSLTGTPYEQYF
NA,TRBJ1-2,15,NA,TRBV6-1,TGTGCCAGCAGTGAACACCAAGGGGGGGTGGGTGGCTACACCTTC,CASSEHQGGVGGYTF
once,TRBJ1-1,15,TRBD1,TRBV5-6,TGTGCCAGCAGCTGCAAGGGACAGTTGAACACTGAAGCTTTCTTT,CASSCKGQLNTEAFF
NA,TRBJ1-1,17,TRBD1,TRBV5-1,TGCGCCAGCAGCTTGAATCGGGACAGGGAAGTGAACACTGAAGCTTTCTTT,CASSLNRDREVNTEAFF
NA,TRBJ1-2,13,NA,TRBV28,TGTGCCACCCGCCCGCCCGGGAACTATGGCTACACCTTC,CATRPPGNYGYTF
NA,TRBJ2-5,14,TRBD2,TRBV4-3,TGCGCCAGCAGCCAAGTAGTGCGGGGGGGCGGGCAGTACTTC,CASSQVVRGGGQYF
once,TRBJ2-4,16,NA,TRBV15,TGTGCCACCAGCAGAACTGCAGGGGCCCCCAGGAACATTCAGTACTTC,CATSRTAGAPRNIQYF
NA,TRBJ1-3,14,TRBD1,TRBV10-3,TGTGCCGTTAACGGGACAGGGGGTGGAAACACCATATATTTT,CAVNGTGGGNTIYF
NA,TRBJ1-3,17,TRBD1,TRBV28,TGTGCCAGCAGTTTGAGGGACTACCGGGACAGGAATTGCACCATATATTTT,CASSLRDYRDRNCTIYF
NA,TRBJ1-4,14,NA,TRBV29-1,TGCAGCGTTGAGGGTGGTGCCAGAGGGGAAAAACTGTTTTTT,CSVEGGARGEKLFF
NA,TRBJ1-2,14,TRBD1,TRBV29-1,TGCAGCGTTGAGGAGGCAGGGGGCGACTATGGCTACACCTTC,CSVEEAGGDYGYTF
NA,TRBJ2-7,19,TRBD1,TRBV9,TGTGCCAGCAGCGTAGGCCTCCTTAAAGGACAGGGGCCCTTCTACGAGCAGTACTTC,CASSVGLLKGQGPFYEQYF
NA,TRBJ2-7,15,TRBD1,TRBV27,TGTGCCAGCAGTTTATCATTGGACAGGTTAGCCGAGCAGTACTTC,CASSLSLDRLAEQYF
NA,TRBJ1-2,17,NA,TRBV5-6,TGTGCCAGCAGCCGAAGGACAGAACGACTAACTAACTATGGCTACACCTTC,CASSRRTERLTNYGYTF
once,TRBJ2-2,14,NA,TRBV19,TGTGCCAGTAGTATGTCAATTGGCTCCGGGGAGCTGTTTTTT,CASSMSIGSGELFF
NA,TRBJ1-6,19,TRBD1,TRBV7-3,TGTGCCAGCAGCTTGGGGACAGAGCGGACAAGGGCATATAATTCACCCCTCCACTTT,CASSLGTERTRAYNSPLHF
NA,TRBJ1-2,13,TRBD1,TRBV6-6,TGTGCCAGCAGTTACTCGACAGGGGTTGGCTACACCTTC,CASSYSTGVGYTF
NA,TRBJ1-2,16,NA,TRBV7-8,TGTGCCAGCAGCTCCCGCCTAGCCCCACATAACTATGGCTACACCTTC,CASSSRLAPHNYGYTF
NA,TRBJ2-5,16,NA,TRBV2,TGTGCCAGCAGTGAAGTCCCGGTGATGTACCAAGAGACCCAGTACTTC,CASSEVPVMYQETQYF
few,TRBJ1-5,11,NA,TRBV6-6,TGTGCCAGCAGCCTACAGGGAGCGAGGCATTTT,CASSLQGARHF
NA,TRBJ2-1,12,NA,TRBV7-9,TGTGCCAGCAGCTCCGGGATTGGTGAGCAGTTCTTC,CASSSGIGEQFF
once,TRBJ1-1,14,NA,TRBV7-4,TGTGCCAGCAGCCGAGACAGGTTGGCGACTGAAGCTTTCTTT,CASSRDRLATEAFF
once,TRBJ1-1,16,NA,TRBV18,TGTGCCAGCTCACTGAGTAGGGGGAGTATGAACACTGAAGCTTTCTTT,CASSLSRGSMNTEAFF
NA,TRBJ1-5,19,NA,TRBV21-1,TGTGCCAGCAGCACTCCGGGACAGGGGGCTATTGGGTGCGGTCAGCCCCAGCATTTT,CASSTPGQGAIGCGQPQHF
NA,TRBJ2-7,17,TRBD1,TRBV5-6,TGTGCCAGCACCTCCAGAGACGCCGGGACAGTTTCCTACGAGCAGTACTTC,CASTSRDAGTVSYEQYF
NA,TRBJ1-5,14,NA,TRBV6-1,TGTGCCAGCAGCGACCGGACAGTTAATCAGCCCCAGCATTTT,CASSDRTVNQPQHF
NA,TRBJ2-5,16,TRBD2,TRBV10-2,TGCGCCAGCAGAGGGACTAGCGGGGCCGCGGAGGGGACCCAGTACTTC,CASRGTSGAAEGTQYF
NA,TRBJ1-1,13,NA,TRBV6-4,TGTGCCAGCAGGTCGGGGAAAAACACTGAAGCTTTCTTT,CASRSGKNTEAFF
once,TRBJ2-3,16,TRBD2,TRBV7-2,TGTGCCAGCAGCTTACGACCGGCGGGGGTCGAAGATACGCAGTATTTT,CASSLRPAGVEDTQYF
NA,TRBJ1-2,14,NA,TRBV6-5,TGTGCCAGCAGTCCCCACAGGGTCGGGAATGGCTACACCTTC,CASSPHRVGNGYTF
NA,TRBJ1-4,20,NA,TRBV19,TGTGCCAGTAGTATAGTTCTCCTTGGGGGGGAATTTACAACTAATGAAAAACTGTTTTTT,CASSIVLLGGEFTTNEKLFF
few,TRBJ1-1,18,TRBD1,TRBV5-4,TGTGCCAGCAGCCTCAACAGGGGGCTAGGAAGAGTAGACACTGAAGCTTTCTTT,CASSLNRGLGRVDTEAFF
NA,TRBJ2-7,14,NA,TRBV6-1,TGTGCCAGCACCTCGGGGGGCGCCAGCTACGAGCAGTACTTC,CASTSGGASYEQYF
NA,TRBJ1-5,16,TRBD1,TRBV7-3,TGTGCCAGCAGCTTCCCACCGGGACAGGGAGGACAGCCCCAGCATTTT,CASSFPPGQGGQPQHF
NA,TRBJ1-2,13,NA,TRBV5-4,TGTGCCAGCAGCTTGATGTTAAACTATGGCTACACCTTC,CASSLMLNYGYTF
NA,TRBJ2-3,17,TRBD1,TRBV4-3,TGCGCCAGCAGCCAAGGATTAACAGGGGGCCTGACAGATACGCAGTATTTT,CASSQGLTGGLTDTQYF
NA,TRBJ1-2,15,NA,TRBV5-1,TGCGCCAGCAGCAACCCAGGGGTTGGGGACTATGGCTACACCTTC,CASSNPGVGDYGYTF
few,TRBJ2-5,24,TRBD2,TRBV28,TGTGCCAGCAGTGTGCAGACTGTCGAACTCTCGGGACTAGCGGGGGGTCCCGGTCAAGAGACCCAGTACTTC,CASSVQTVELSGLAGGPGQETQYF
NA,TRBJ1-1,16,TRBD1,TRBV5-1,TGCGCCAGCAGCTTGACCCCGGACAGGGTGAACACTGAAGCTTTCTTT,CASSLTPDRVNTEAFF
NA,TRBJ1-1,20,TRBD1,TRBV27,TGTGCCAGCAGTTTTTTGCGGGGGATAAATCCGACAGGGGAGGGCACTGAAGCTTTCTTT,CASSFLRGINPTGEGTEAFF
NA,TRBJ1-2,14,TRBD1,TRBV18,TGTGCCAGCTCACCCCCGGACAGGGACTATGGCTACACCTTC,CASSPPDRDYGYTF
NA,TRBJ1-1,16,TRBD1,TRBV10-3,TGTGCCATCAGTCGGGACAGGGTTAGTAAGAACACTGAAGCTTTCTTT,CAISRDRVSKNTEAFF
NA,TRBJ1-2,15,NA,TRBV10-2,TGCGCCAGCAGTGAGTCGGCAGGGCCTCACTATGGCTACACCTTC,CASSESAGPHYGYTF
NA,TRBJ1-2,14,NA,TRBV6-5,TGTGCCAGCAGCGAGGGACAAGACCCGTATGGCTACACCTTC,CASSEGQDPYGYTF
NA,TRBJ2-7,18,NA,TRBV4-2,TGTGCCAGCAGCCCAGCGCCACGTCAGGCCACAGGGTCCTACGAGCAGTACTTC,CASSPAPRQATGSYEQYF
NA,TRBJ1-2,17,TRBD1,TRBV5-5,TGTGCCAGCAGCTTCGGGGGGACAGGGGAGGTCGACTATGGCTACACCTTC,CASSFGGTGEVDYGYTF
NA,TRBJ1-2,12,NA,TRBV6-1,TGTGCCAGCAGTGATAGGACAGTCGCCTACACCTTC,CASSDRTVAYTF
NA,TRBJ2-1,16,TRBD2,TRBV5-4,TGTGCCAGCAGCTTGTATCCTCGGGCGGGGGTTTCAGTGCAGTTCTTC,CASSLYPRAGVSVQFF
once,TRBJ2-3,14,NA,TRBV4-3,TGCTCCAGCAGCCAGATACTAGGCACAGATACGCAGTATTTT,CSSSQILGTDTQYF
NA,TRBJ1-2,17,NA,TRBV29-1,TGCAGCGTTGTAGGCTCATGGGGGAGCAGGGGCACCTATGGCTACACCTTC,CSVVGSWGSRGTYGYTF
NA,TRBJ1-1,15,TRBD1,TRBV6-6,TGTGCCAGCAGTCCGACAGGGGTTGAGAACACTGAAGCTTTCTTT,CASSPTGVENTEAFF
NA,TRBJ1-2,14,TRBD1,TRBV6-1,TGTGCCAGCAGTGTTCGCCGGGACAGTGATGGCTACACCTTC,CASSVRRDSDGYTF
NA,TRBJ1-6,15,TRBD1,TRBV6-5,TGTGCCAGCAGTGGCAAAGGACAGGGTCAATCACCCCTCCACTTT,CASSGKGQGQSPLHF
NA,TRBJ1-1,15,NA,TRBV4-1,TGCGCCAGCAGGCCAAGGGAGGCACAGTACACTGAAGCTTTCTTT,CASRPREAQYTEAFF
NA,TRBJ1-1,17,NA,TRBV5-6,TGTGCCAGCAGCTTGTGGGACAACCACCTCTTGAACACTGAAGCTTTCTTT,CASSLWDNHLLNTEAFF
NA,TRBJ1-5,17,TRBD1,TRBV29-1,TGCAGCGTCTACAGCGGGGGGACAGGGGTTGACAATCAGCCCCAGCATTTT,CSVYSGGTGVDNQPQHF
NA,TRBJ2-7,15,TRBD1,TRBV5-1,TGCGCCAGCACCCTGAAACCGGGACAGGTCTACGAGCAGTACTTC,CASTLKPGQVYEQYF
NA,TRBJ1-2,15,NA,TRBV28,TGTGCCAGCGCCCTGGACTGCAGCCAGAACTATGGCTACACCTTC,CASALDCSQNYGYTF